Detailed here is one T cell receptor beta chain. This entry comes from a study of blood T cell repertoires in COVID-19. Study in general: There were acute and convalescent COVID-19 samples, and they came from the United States, Italy and Spain. T cells, B-cell-depleted T cells, or PBMCs provided the cDNA or gDNA that served as material.

CDR1 is MNHEY, CDR2 SVGAGI, per germline. The CDR3 has 14 residues. Trimming at V came to 6 bases and at J to 8 bases, leaving 5 bases not matched to a gene. Authors' analysis steps: Amplification from reference gene primers served as the basis for estimated nucleated cell counts. This table comes from immunoSEQ multiplex PCR, and its TCRdb copy is limited to in-frame clones, with some not included. That table is the source of V, J and clone size, and D and trimming were worked out from the DNA. The sample has about 59,000 clones; around 90% are singletons. The sequence was collected from an elderly man with acute or convalescent COVID-19. The gene calls are TRBV6-5 and TRBJ2-2; 11 bases line up with TRBD2. Sequences were obtained from peripheral blood. CDR3 amino acids: CASSQLAGEGELFF. The DNA for the CDR3 is TGTGCCAGCAGCCAACTAGCGGGGGAGGGGGAGCTGTTTTTT.